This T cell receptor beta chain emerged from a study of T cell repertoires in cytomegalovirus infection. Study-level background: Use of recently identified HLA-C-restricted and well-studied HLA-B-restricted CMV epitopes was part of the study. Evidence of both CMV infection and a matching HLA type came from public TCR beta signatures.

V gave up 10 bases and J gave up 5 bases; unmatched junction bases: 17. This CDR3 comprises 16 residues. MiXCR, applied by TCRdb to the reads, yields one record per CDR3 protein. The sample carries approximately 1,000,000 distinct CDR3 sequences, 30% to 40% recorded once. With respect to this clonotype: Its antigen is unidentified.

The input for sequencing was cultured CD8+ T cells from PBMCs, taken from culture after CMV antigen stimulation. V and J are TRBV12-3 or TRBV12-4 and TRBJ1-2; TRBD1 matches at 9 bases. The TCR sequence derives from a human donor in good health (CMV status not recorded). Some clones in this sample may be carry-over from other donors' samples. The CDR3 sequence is CATLPGTGPPRYGYTF. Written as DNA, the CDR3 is TGTGCCACACTTCCCGGGACAGGGCCCCCAAGATATGGCTACACCTTC.